A selection of T cell receptor beta chains follows, all from one sample in a study of a mutant IDH1 vaccine in newly diagnosed glioma. TCRdb's table, derived via immunoSEQ multiplex PCR, lists solely in-frame clones and lacks some. Of tens of thousands of clones in the sample, 85% to 90% were seen once. What these receptors recognize is not known. Here the sequenced sample was PBMCs, taken from a glioma patient whose treatment included an IDH1 peptide vaccine. All receptors come from a man aged 40-49 years with glioma. The CDR3 runs from the conserved cysteine through the conserved F or W. A D gene is named only where the DNA matches it firmly. The listing skips clone size in some rows; elsewhere it reads once, few, many or a size class.

v_call	j_call	clone_size	d_call	cdr3_length	cdr3_nt	cdr3_aa
TRBV2	TRBJ1-1	NA	NA	15	TGTGCCAGCAGTGAAGCGCCGGCAGCTCTCGAGGGGGCTTTCTTT	CASSEAPAALEGAFF
TRBV7-6	TRBJ1-3	NA	NA	19	TGTGCCAGCAGCGCATCCTTCTTTGGGTTACAAGGCTCTGGAAACACCATATATTTT	CASSASFFGLQGSGNTIYF
TRBV11-2	TRBJ1-2	NA	NA	13	TGTGCCAGCAGCCCCGGACCGATTTATGGCTACACCTTC	CASSPGPIYGYTF
TRBV19	TRBJ2-2	NA	NA	15	TGTGCCAGTAGTATAAAACCGCGACTCACCGGGGAGCTGTTTTTT	CASSIKPRLTGELFF
TRBV28	TRBJ2-3	few	TRBD2	18	TGTGCCAGCAGATCTAGGACTAGCGGGGGGATTAGCACAGATACGCAGTATTTT	CASRSRTSGGISTDTQYF
TRBV2	TRBJ1-5	NA	TRBD1	14	TGTGCCAGCAGTACTGACAGGGGGCGGCAGCCCCAGCATTTT	CASSTDRGRQPQHF
TRBV19	TRBJ2-1	NA	TRBD2	17	TGTGCCAGTAGTATTGATTATGCTAGCGGCTCCTACAATGAGCAGTTCTTC	CASSIDYASGSYNEQFF
TRBV9	TRBJ2-3	once	TRBD1	15	TGTGCCAGCAGCGCCGGGACAGTTGGGCAAGATACGCAGTATTTT	CASSAGTVGQDTQYF
TRBV10-2	TRBJ1-1	NA	NA	14	TGCGCCAGCAGGGCTAAGAGGGACGGTTTTGAAGCTTTCTTT	CASRAKRDGFEAFF
TRBV30	TRBJ2-5	NA	NA	13	TGTGCCTGGAAGGAGGGGGGAGGAGAGACCCAGTACTTC	CAWKEGGGETQYF
TRBV7-2	TRBJ1-1	NA	NA	15	TGTGCCAGCAGCTTATTTGGCAGCGGTAGTACTGAAGCTTTCTTT	CASSLFGSGSTEAFF
TRBV27	TRBJ2-7	NA	NA	11	TGTGCCAGCAGTTCCCTCTACGAGCAGTACTTC	CASSSLYEQYF
TRBV7-2	TRBJ1-3	NA	NA	15	TGTGCCAGCAGCTTATACTCGGGGGATGGAAACACCATATATTTT	CASSLYSGDGNTIYF
TRBV5-4	TRBJ1-1	NA	NA	14	TGTGCCAGCAGCTCCGGGACCTTGAGTACTGAAGCTTTCTTT	CASSSGTLSTEAFF
TRBV21-1	TRBJ1-1	NA	NA	13	TGTGCCAGTAGTAGACAGATGAACACTGAAGCTTTCTTT	CASSRQMNTEAFF
TRBV28	TRBJ2-7	NA	TRBD2	14	TGTGCCAGCAGTCCACGGGAGGGTTTCTACGAGCAGTACTTC	CASSPREGFYEQYF
TRBV6-6	TRBJ2-1	NA	TRBD1	14	TGTGCCAGCAGTCCTCCGACAGGGGACAATGAGCAGTTCTTC	CASSPPTGDNEQFF
TRBV9	TRBJ2-1	NA	TRBD2	17	TGTGCCAGCAGCGTAGATCCCAGGGGCGGGAGGTTTAATGAGCAGTTCTTC	CASSVDPRGGRFNEQFF
TRBV19	TRBJ2-5	NA	NA	15	TGTGCCAGTAGTATAGGCCTAGCGTACCAAGAGACCCAGTACTTC	CASSIGLAYQETQYF
TRBV5-1	TRBJ2-1	NA	NA	12	TGCGCCAGCAGCTTTGTGAGTGATGAGCAGTTCTTC	CASSFVSDEQFF
TRBV6-6	TRBJ2-7	NA	NA	14	TGTGCCAGCAGTTACGAGGGGCCCTCCTACGAGCAGTACTTC	CASSYEGPSYEQYF
TRBV6-5	TRBJ1-2	NA	TRBD1	14	TGTGCCAGCAGTCGACAGGGATCCAACTATGGCTACACCTTC	CASSRQGSNYGYTF
TRBV28	TRBJ2-1	NA	TRBD1	15	TGTGCCAGCAGCTCGCTCAGGGGGCTCTACAATGAGCAGTTCTTC	CASSSLRGLYNEQFF
TRBV6-1	TRBJ2-7	NA	TRBD2	17	TGTGCCAGCAGTGGCAAACCGGGACTAGAAACTCATCTTTTGCAGTACTTC	CASSGKPGLETHLLQYF
TRBV6-5	TRBJ2-7	NA	NA	15	TGTGCCAGCAGCCCCGACGACTCCCTCTCCTACGAGCAGTACTTC	CASSPDDSLSYEQYF
TRBV4-3	TRBJ2-5	NA	NA	13	TGCGCCAGCAGCCAATGGCTACAAGAGACCCAGTACTTC	CASSQWLQETQYF
TRBV4-2	TRBJ1-3	NA	NA	18	TGTGCCAGCAGCCAAGATCTTGGAGGCGACAACTCTGGAAACACCATATATTTT	CASSQDLGGDNSGNTIYF
TRBV4-3	TRBJ2-1	NA	NA	17	TGCGCCAGCAGCCCGGACTTGAACTTGGGCTCCTACAATGAGCAGTTCTTC	CASSPDLNLGSYNEQFF
TRBV28	TRBJ2-5	NA	NA	19	TGTGCCAGCAGCCTGCCAACCCTGGGGACTGACTGGTACCAAGAGACCCAGTACTTC	CASSLPTLGTDWYQETQYF
TRBV6-6	TRBJ1-2	NA	NA	13	TGTGCCATCTCAAGACAGACTAACTATGGCTACACCTTC	CAISRQTNYGYTF
TRBV11-1	TRBJ2-7	NA	TRBD2	16	TGTGCCAGCAGCCTTATGACTAGCGGGAGTGGTTACGAGCAGTACTTC	CASSLMTSGSGYEQYF
TRBV14	TRBJ2-5	few	NA	14	TGTGCCAGCAGCTATGGGTTTACCCAAGAGACCCAGTACTTC	CASSYGFTQETQYF
TRBV11-2	TRBJ1-1	NA	TRBD1	15	TGTGCCAGCAGCTTAATGACAGGGGCTAACACTGAAGCTTTCTTT	CASSLMTGANTEAFF
TRBV5-4	TRBJ1-5	NA	NA	13	TGTGCCAGCAGCTTGGCGGGGGAAGGGACCCAGCATTTT	CASSLAGEGTQHF
TRBV29-1	TRBJ2-7	NA	NA	11	TGCAGCGTCGCTGACAGAACATGGCAGTACTTC	CSVADRTWQYF
TRBV18	TRBJ2-5	few	NA	13	TGTGCCAGCTCACCAAGCCCAGAGGAGACCCAGTACTTC	CASSPSPEETQYF
TRBV7-9	TRBJ2-1	NA	TRBD1	13	TGTGCCAGCAGCTTAGGACAGGGAAGGCTTCAGTTCTTC	CASSLGQGRLQFF
TRBV30	TRBJ1-6	NA	TRBD1	15	TGTGCCTGGAGTGTAGGTGGGACAGGGGTATCACCCCTCCACTTT	CAWSVGGTGVSPLHF
TRBV5-1	TRBJ2-2	NA	TRBD2	16	TGCGCCAGCAGCTTGGGACTAGCGGGAGTTGTCGGGGAGCTGTTTTTT	CASSLGLAGVVGELFF
TRBV11-2	TRBJ2-2	once	NA	17	TGTGCCAGCAGCTTACTCCGGCCCGAACTGAACACCGGGGAGCTGTTTTTT	CASSLLRPELNTGELFF
TRBV5-1	TRBJ1-2	NA	NA	13	TGCGCCAGCAGCTTACAGGGAGGCTATGGCTACACCTTC	CASSLQGGYGYTF
TRBV7-9	TRBJ2-3	NA	TRBD2	17	TGTGCCAGCAGCTTAGCGCTAGCGGGAGGGGGCACAGATACGCAGTATTTT	CASSLALAGGGTDTQYF
TRBV4-3	TRBJ2-2	NA	TRBD2	20	TGCGCCAGCAGCCCCCCCTCAGTTAGGAAGCGGGGGACGAACACCGGGGAGCTGTTTTTT	CASSPPSVRKRGTNTGELFF
TRBV11-2	TRBJ1-3	NA	NA	15	TGTGCCAGCAGGCCGACGCTTAGCTCTGGAAACACCATATATTTT	CASRPTLSSGNTIYF
TRBV7-9	TRBJ2-3	once	NA	14	TGTGCCAGCAGTCTGGTGGCAAGTTCAGATACGCAGTATTTT	CASSLVASSDTQYF
TRBV30	TRBJ2-5	NA	TRBD1	14	TGTGCCTGGGGGGGCCACAGGGGGCAAGAGACCCAGTACTTC	CAWGGHRGQETQYF
TRBV11-1	TRBJ2-7	NA	TRBD1	15	TGTGCCAGCAGCCGTTTTGGACAGGGGTTGCGGGAGCAGTACTTC	CASSRFGQGLREQYF